The source of this TCR beta chain is a study of human T cells and chemical hapten exposure. Trimming shortened V by 0 bases and J by 12 bases, and 12 bases separated the two germline ends. The CDR3 consists of 13 residues. Germline CDR1 and CDR2: LNHNV and YYDKDF (reference sequence). TCRdb re-called the RACE reads through MiXCR, storing one row per CDR3 protein. The sample lists 180,000 or so distinct CDR3 sequences; about 15% were seen once. Noted time point: patch test 1, 2 weeks after DPC sensitization. Regarding treatment: therapeutic diphenylcyclopropenone sensitization with weekly scalp DPC. The source material was whole blood, sampled in connection with sensitization to the hapten diphenylcyclopropenone (DPC). This receptor was identified in a woman aged 25 to 45 with alopecia areata. Some clones in this sample may be carry-over from other donors' samples. The chain employs TRBV15 and TRBJ2-1, with D possibly called TRBD1 or TRBD2 (5 bases each). CDR3 nucleotide sequence: TGTGCCACCAGCAGAGATACGGGGCCCGGGCAGTTCTTC. Translated: CATSRDTGPGQFF.